A selection of T cell receptor beta chains follows, all from one sample in a study of cytomegalovirus exposure and HLA in healthy donors. Profiled with immunoSEQ multiplex PCR; TCRdb holds only in-frame clones, not every one. The data contain around 110,000 clones, over 70% of them seen just once; the ten biggest clones take up 1.6%. Sequenced: PBMCs. All receptors derive from a woman under 30 in good health and CMV-seronegative. Both conserved end residues are part of each CDR3. Each record gives: clone size, J gene, D gene, V gene, CDR3 DNA, CDR3 protein. D genes are given only for firm matches. Expanded clones are given a class, and other clones once, few, many or no size at all.

clone size: .; J gene: TRBJ1-1; D gene: .; V gene: TRBV6-6; CDR3 DNA: TGTGCCAGCAGTTACACAGAAACGAGTTTCACTGAAGCTTTCTTT; CDR3 protein: CASSYTETSFTEAFF
clone size: .; J gene: TRBJ1-5; D gene: .; V gene: TRBV12-5; CDR3 DNA: TGTGCTAGTGGTTTGCTAGGAGGACCCATTCCTCAGCCCCAGCATTTT; CDR3 protein: CASGLLGGPIPQPQHF
clone size: few; J gene: TRBJ2-1; D gene: TRBD1; V gene: TRBV5-5; CDR3 DNA: TGTGCCAGCAGCTCGACAGGGGTCTCCTACAATGAGCAGTTCTTC; CDR3 protein: CASSSTGVSYNEQFF
clone size: few; J gene: TRBJ2-3; D gene: .; V gene: TRBV10-3; CDR3 DNA: TGTGCCACCAAGGACAGCCGACCCACAGATACGCAGTATTTT; CDR3 protein: CATKDSRPTDTQYF
clone size: once; J gene: TRBJ1-1; D gene: .; V gene: TRBV5-5; CDR3 DNA: TGTGCCAGCAGCTTGGGGAGTGGTATGAACACTGAAGCTTTCTTT; CDR3 protein: CASSLGSGMNTEAFF
clone size: .; J gene: TRBJ2-6; D gene: .; V gene: TRBV5-4; CDR3 DNA: TGTGCCAGCAGCTTGGGACACAACTCTGGGGCCAACGTCCTGACTTTC; CDR3 protein: CASSLGHNSGANVLTF
clone size: .; J gene: TRBJ2-7; D gene: TRBD1; V gene: TRBV19; CDR3 DNA: TGTGCCAGTAGTCCACAGGGGCAGCTCTACTCCTACGAGCAGTACTTC; CDR3 protein: CASSPQGQLYSYEQYF
clone size: .; J gene: TRBJ2-4; D gene: .; V gene: TRBV7-2; CDR3 DNA: TGTGCCACCCGGGGAGGCGGGGATCAGTACTTC; CDR3 protein: CATRGGGDQYF
clone size: .; J gene: TRBJ2-3; D gene: .; V gene: TRBV5-6; CDR3 DNA: TGTGCCAGCAGCTTGGTATCAGGGGGGACAGATACGCAGTATTTT; CDR3 protein: CASSLVSGGTDTQYF
clone size: .; J gene: TRBJ1-1; D gene: .; V gene: TRBV6-1; CDR3 DNA: TGTGCCAGCAGTGAACGGTGGGAGGTCACTGAAGCTTTCTTT; CDR3 protein: CASSERWEVTEAFF
clone size: .; J gene: TRBJ1-1; D gene: .; V gene: TRBV5-1; CDR3 DNA: TGCGCCAGCAGCTATGCACAGGGTAGGGAGACTGAAGCTTTCTTT; CDR3 protein: CASSYAQGRETEAFF
clone size: .; J gene: TRBJ1-1; D gene: .; V gene: TRBV5-1; CDR3 DNA: TGCGCCAGCTGTGCGGGGGGAGTCACTGAAGCTTTCTTT; CDR3 protein: CASCAGGVTEAFF
clone size: .; J gene: TRBJ1-2; D gene: .; V gene: TRBV14; CDR3 DNA: TGTGCCAGCAGCCACCGCTATGGCTACACCTTC; CDR3 protein: CASSHRYGYTF
clone size: few; J gene: TRBJ1-1; D gene: .; V gene: TRBV5-1; CDR3 DNA: TGCGCCAGCAGCCGGTGGACAGACACTGAAGCTTTCTTT; CDR3 protein: CASSRWTDTEAFF
clone size: .; J gene: TRBJ2-5; D gene: TRBD2; V gene: TRBV5-6; CDR3 DNA: TGTGCCAGCAGCCCCGAAAAGCGGGGAAAAGAGACCCAGTACTTC; CDR3 protein: CASSPEKRGKETQYF
clone size: .; J gene: TRBJ2-1; D gene: .; V gene: TRBV29-1; CDR3 DNA: TGCAGCGGGCGTCAGAGATCGGGCTACAATGAGCAGTTCTTC; CDR3 protein: CSGRQRSGYNEQFF
clone size: .; J gene: TRBJ1-2; D gene: .; V gene: TRBV4-1; CDR3 DNA: TGCGCCAGCAGCTACCTCCCGGGGGACTATGGCTACACCTTC; CDR3 protein: CASSYLPGDYGYTF
clone size: few; J gene: TRBJ1-4; D gene: .; V gene: TRBV5-1; CDR3 DNA: TGCGCCAGCAGCTTGACCCCACAGGGACGCAATGAAAAACTGTTTTTT; CDR3 protein: CASSLTPQGRNEKLFF
clone size: .; J gene: TRBJ1-2; D gene: .; V gene: TRBV5-4; CDR3 DNA: TGTGCCAGCAGCCCGATGGGGGCTGGGGGCTACACCTTC; CDR3 protein: CASSPMGAGGYTF
clone size: few; J gene: TRBJ1-5; D gene: .; V gene: TRBV6-6; CDR3 DNA: TGTGCCAGCAGCCCTGAAGCGGGCTATAGCAATCAGCCCCAGCATTTT; CDR3 protein: CASSPEAGYSNQPQHF
clone size: .; J gene: TRBJ2-1; D gene: TRBD2; V gene: TRBV29-1; CDR3 DNA: TGCAGCGCCCGGCCGGGGGGGATGTACAATGAGCAGTTCTTC; CDR3 protein: CSARPGGMYNEQFF
clone size: .; J gene: TRBJ1-1; D gene: .; V gene: TRBV28; CDR3 DNA: TGTGCCACCCAAATGCAAGGACAGAAGAACACTGAAGCTTTCTTT; CDR3 protein: CATQMQGQKNTEAFF
clone size: .; J gene: TRBJ1-6; D gene: .; V gene: TRBV28; CDR3 DNA: TGTGCCAGCAGTTCGGTTTCACCCCTCCACTTT; CDR3 protein: CASSSVSPLHF
clone size: .; J gene: TRBJ2-7; D gene: .; V gene: TRBV5-1; CDR3 DNA: TGCGCCAGCAGCTTGGGCTCACCACCGGGGGAGCAGTACTTC; CDR3 protein: CASSLGSPPGEQYF
clone size: .; J gene: TRBJ2-1; D gene: TRBD2; V gene: TRBV7-9; CDR3 DNA: TGTGCCAGCAGCTTCGGGACTAGCGGAAGCTCCTACAATGAGCAGTTCTTC; CDR3 protein: CASSFGTSGSSYNEQFF